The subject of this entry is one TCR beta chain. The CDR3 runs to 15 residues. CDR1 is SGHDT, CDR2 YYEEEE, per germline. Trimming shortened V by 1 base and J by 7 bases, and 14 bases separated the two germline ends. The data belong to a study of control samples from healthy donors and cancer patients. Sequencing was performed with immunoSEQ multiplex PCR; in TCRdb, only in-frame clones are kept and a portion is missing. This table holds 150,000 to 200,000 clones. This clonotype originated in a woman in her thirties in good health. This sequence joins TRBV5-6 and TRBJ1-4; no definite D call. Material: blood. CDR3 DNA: TGTGCCAGCAGCTTGTTGCCCCTCAAGAGTGAAAAACTGTTTTTT. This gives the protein CASSLLPLKSEKLFF.